The 11 T cell receptor beta chains in this list originate from one sample, sequenced in a study of cytomegalovirus exposure and HLA in healthy donors. Primers included in the PCR were 60 Vbeta and 13 Jbeta primers. Data came from immunoSEQ multiplex PCR; TCRdb stores just in-frame clones and leaves some out. The repertoire holds 170,000 or so clones, with about 78% as singletons. Sequences were obtained from PBMCs. Receptors originate from a woman in her fifties or sixties in good health and CMV-seropositive.

The genes are TRBV9 and TRBJ2-7, with TRBD1 identical over 12 bases. J was trimmed by 5 bases and V by 1 base; bases with no gene match: 4. Germline-derived CDR1 and CDR2 are SGDLS and YYNGEE. The CDR3 loop spans 15 amino acids. The CDR3 spells CASSVQGTGGDEQYF. In nucleotides, the CDR3 is TGTGCCAGCAGCGTACAAGGGACAGGGGGCGACGAGCAGTACTTC.

The chain links TRBV6-6 to TRBJ2-5, with D uncertain. Germline CDR1 and CDR2: MNHNY and SVGAGI (reference sequence). Trimming left V 2 bases short and J 3 bases short, with 13 bases between. CDR3 length: 15 amino acids. In nucleotides, the CDR3 is TGTGCCAGCAGTTACCCTCCCGCCGGAGAAGAGACCCAGTACTTC. Protein: CASSYPPAGEETQYF.

CDR3 protein: CATSREGGAKETQYF. The CDR3 bases are TGTGCCACCAGCAGAGAAGGGGGGGCCAAAGAGACCCAGTACTTC. V is TRBV15 and J is TRBJ2-5; D possibly corresponds to TRBD2 (7 bases). The V and J ends lost 0 bases and 3 bases respectively, with 11 bases between them. Germline V lookup: CDR1 LNHNV, CDR2 YYDKDF (reference sequence). The CDR3 has 15 amino acids.

The chain combines TRBV5-8 with TRBJ1-5, with 10 nucleotides matching TRBD1. J gave up 4 bases and V 5 bases, and 6 bases lay outside the gene matches. This CDR3 comprises 15 residues. Germline CDR1 and CDR2: SGHTS and YDEGEE. CDR3 amino acids: CASSFDRGRNQPQHF. The DNA for the CDR3 is TGTGCCAGCAGTTTCGACAGGGGGCGTAATCAGCCCCAGCATTTT.

To note about this clone: A junction boundary mismatches the germline segment, possibly from a read error. The J gene is TRBJ2-5, the V gene TRBV5-1; D is possibly TRBD1 (5 bases). The CDR3 is 14 residues long. CDR1 and CDR2 from the germline V gene are SGHRS and YFSETQ. CDR3 sequence: CASSLGSGQEAQYF. DNA of the CDR3: TGCGCCAGCAGCTTGGGTTCAGGGCAAGAGGCCCAGTACTTC.

The chain's CDR3 is CASSPQGSYEQYF. For the CDR3, the DNA is TGTGCCAGCAGCCCGCAGGGCTCCTACGAGCAGTACTTC. The V call is TRBV9, the J call TRBJ2-7; TRBD1 is a possible D gene (5 bases). The CDR3 is 13 amino acids. Germline CDR1 is SGDLS and CDR2 is YYNGEE. Trimming took 4 bases from V and 0 from J, leaving 8 bases between them.

This clone was observed a handful of times. The chain employs TRBV4-2 and TRBJ2-6, with D possibly TRBD1 on 5 matching bases. Germline assignment: CDR1 LGHNA and CDR2 YNFKEQ. This CDR3 spans 18 amino acids. The V end was cut by 0 bases, the J end by 0 bases, with 12 bases between. CDR3 sequence (DNA): TGTGCCAGCAGCCAAGAAGTGACAGTGTTCTCTGGGGCCAACGTCCTGACTTTC. Protein sequence: CASSQEVTVFSGANVLTF.

V is TRBV29-1 and J is TRBJ1-4; 8 bases match TRBD1. CDR1 and CDR2 from the germline V gene are SQVTM and ANQGSEA. V was pared by 7 bases and J by 7 bases, with 5 bases of the junction left unmatched. There are 12 residues in the CDR3. The CDR3 reads CSAQGASEKLFF. CDR3 coding DNA: TGCAGCGCCCAGGGGGCAAGTGAAAAACTGTTTTTT.

The chain combines TRBV7-9 with TRBJ1-1; possibly TRBD1 for D (5 bases). The CDR3 consists of 13 residues. CDR1 SEHNR and CDR2 FQNEAQ come from the germline V gene (reference sequence). V was shortened by 1 base and J by 6 bases, with 9 bases between the two germline ends. The CDR3 region is CASSLEGIPEAFF. CDR3 bases: TGTGCCAGCAGCTTAGAGGGGATCCCTGAAGCTTTCTTT.

The rearrangement uses TRBV5-1 and TRBJ1-1; no definite D call. The CDR3 is made up of 13 amino acids. Germline lookup yields CDR1 SGHRS and CDR2 YFSETQ. Trimming shortened V by 2 bases and J by 6 bases, and 11 bases separated the two germline ends. The CDR3 sequence: CASSLAAMAEAFF. The CDR3 coding sequence is TGCGCCAGCAGCTTAGCTGCGATGGCTGAAGCTTTCTTT.

J is TRBJ1-5 and V is TRBV19; D possibly corresponds to TRBD1 (5 bases). V dropped 1 base and J dropped 4 bases, with 8 bases sitting between them. There are 14 residues in the CDR3. The germline gives CDR1 LNHDA, CDR2 SQIVND (reference sequence). CDR3 loop: CASSIVRVNQPQHF. The CDR3 nucleotides are TGTGCCAGTAGTATAGTCAGGGTGAATCAGCCCCAGCATTTT. Based on the CDR3 plus reference TRBV19 and TRBJ1-5, the full variable domain is DGGITQSPKYLFRKEGQNVTLSCEQNLNHDAMYWYRQDPGQGLRLIYYSQIVNDFQKGDIAEGYSVSREKKESFPLTVTSAQKNPTAFYLCASSIVRVNQPQHFGDGTRLSIL.